The source of this T cell receptor beta chain is a study of early T cells in non-severe SARS-CoV-2 infection. TCRdb called the 5' RACE reads again in MiXCR, with one record for every CDR3 protein. Of about 100,000 distinct CDR3 sequences in the sample, about an eighth were seen once. Germline V gene lookup returns CDR1 SGHDT and CDR2 YYEEEE. The CDR3 contains 12 residues. Notes on this clonotype: A read error may account for a junction end that differs from germline.

V gene TRBV5-6 combines with J gene TRBJ2-2; D might be TRBD2 (5 bases). This TCR derives from an adult who was a healthcare worker with PCR-confirmed SARS-CoV-2 infection or an uninfected control (not recorded which). Sequencing input: whole blood. CDR3 sequence: CASSSYTGELSF. The CDR3 DNA reads as TGTGCCAGCAGCTCATACACCGGGGAGCTGTCTTTT.